A selection of T cell receptor beta chains follows, all from one sample in a study of cytomegalovirus exposure and HLA in healthy donors. Generated by immunoSEQ multiplex PCR, the TCRdb table keeps only in-frame clones and is missing some. This table holds 160,000 or so clones, around 80% found once. The sequencing sample was made of PBMCs. These receptor sequences come from a man aged 40-49 years in good health and CMV-seronegative. Each CDR3 is given with its conserved first and last residue. Fields, in order: V gene, D gene, clone size, J gene, CDR3 protein, CDR3 DNA. A D gene is named only where the DNA matches it firmly. The listing skips clone size in some rows; elsewhere it reads once, few, many or a size class.

v_call: TRBV15
d_call: NA
clone_size: NA
j_call: TRBJ2-7
cdr3_aa: CATSRDSTYSTSRYEQYF
cdr3_nt: TGTGCCACCAGCAGAGATTCAACGTATTCAACTTCTAGATACGAGCAGTACTTC

v_call: TRBV7-9
d_call: NA
clone_size: NA
j_call: TRBJ2-7
cdr3_aa: CASSQTGYPTYEQYF
cdr3_nt: TGTGCCAGCAGCCAAACAGGGTACCCCACCTACGAGCAGTACTTC

v_call: TRBV18
d_call: NA
clone_size: NA
j_call: TRBJ2-7
cdr3_aa: CASSSAGSGSYEQYF
cdr3_nt: TGTGCCAGCTCCTCGGCCGGGAGCGGATCCTACGAGCAGTACTTC

v_call: TRBV30
d_call: NA
clone_size: NA
j_call: TRBJ2-7
cdr3_aa: CAWSVLGSGEQYF
cdr3_nt: TGTGCCTGGAGTGTACTAGGGTCGGGCGAGCAGTACTTC

v_call: TRBV4-3
d_call: NA
clone_size: NA
j_call: TRBJ2-7
cdr3_aa: CASSQDRGGAQHF
cdr3_nt: TGCGCCAGCAGCCAAGATAGGGGGGGCGCCCAGCACTTC

v_call: TRBV19
d_call: TRBD2
clone_size: NA
j_call: TRBJ2-3
cdr3_aa: CASSSWTSGILDTQYF
cdr3_nt: TGTGCCAGTAGTTCGTGGACTAGCGGGATTTTAGATACGCAGTATTTT

v_call: TRBV7-2
d_call: TRBD2
clone_size: NA
j_call: TRBJ2-3
cdr3_aa: CASSRTGLAQYF
cdr3_nt: TGTGCCAGCAGCCGAACGGGACTAGCGCAGTATTTT

v_call: TRBV6-6
d_call: NA
clone_size: NA
j_call: TRBJ2-3
cdr3_aa: CASSARGRRADTQYF
cdr3_nt: TGTGCCAGCAGCGCCCGCGGGCGACGGGCAGATACGCAGTATTTT

v_call: TRBV11-2
d_call: TRBD1
clone_size: NA
j_call: TRBJ1-2
cdr3_aa: CASSLSGTGNNYGYTF
cdr3_nt: TGTGCCAGCAGCTTATCAGGGACAGGGAATAACTATGGCTACACCTTC

v_call: TRBV5-1
d_call: TRBD1
clone_size: few
j_call: TRBJ1-3
cdr3_aa: CASSVTGSSGNTIYF
cdr3_nt: TGCGCCAGCAGCGTGACAGGGAGCTCTGGAAACACCATATATTTT

v_call: TRBV11-2
d_call: NA
clone_size: NA
j_call: TRBJ2-3
cdr3_aa: CASSYRQTTSTDTQYF
cdr3_nt: TGTGCCAGCAGTTACAGACAGACGACTAGCACAGATACGCAGTATTTT

v_call: TRBV25-1
d_call: TRBD2
clone_size: NA
j_call: TRBJ2-1
cdr3_aa: CASSEGLAGIREQFF
cdr3_nt: TGTGCCAGCAGTGAGGGCTTAGCGGGAATTCGTGAGCAGTTCTTC

v_call: TRBV30
d_call: NA
clone_size: NA
j_call: TRBJ2-7
cdr3_aa: CAWSGGGLGHEQYF
cdr3_nt: TGTGCCTGGAGTGGAGGGGGTCTTGGCCACGAGCAGTACTTC

v_call: TRBV18
d_call: NA
clone_size: NA
j_call: TRBJ2-7
cdr3_aa: CASSPLREVGYEQYF
cdr3_nt: TGTGCCAGCTCACCACTGAGAGAGGTGGGCTACGAGCAGTACTTC

v_call: TRBV5-1
d_call: NA
clone_size: few
j_call: TRBJ1-1
cdr3_aa: CASSNSADTEAFF
cdr3_nt: TGCGCCAGCAGTAACTCAGCGGACACTGAAGCTTTCTTT

v_call: TRBV30
d_call: NA
clone_size: NA
j_call: TRBJ1-3
cdr3_aa: CAQGSSGNTIYF
cdr3_nt: TGTGCCCAAGGGAGCTCTGGAAACACCATATATTTT

v_call: TRBV28
d_call: NA
clone_size: NA
j_call: TRBJ1-1
cdr3_aa: CASYQTGKAFF
cdr3_nt: TGTGCCAGCTATCAAACAGGGAAAGCTTTCTTT

v_call: TRBV5-4
d_call: NA
clone_size: few
j_call: TRBJ2-5
cdr3_aa: CASSRAGVETQYF
cdr3_nt: TGTGCCAGCAGCCGAGCAGGGGTGGAGACCCAGTACTTC

v_call: TRBV19
d_call: TRBD1
clone_size: once
j_call: TRBJ1-3
cdr3_aa: CASSSTTGLRGRASGNTIYF
cdr3_nt: TGTGCCAGTAGTTCCACGACAGGGCTTAGGGGCAGAGCCTCTGGAAACACCATATATTTT

v_call: TRBV7-2
d_call: TRBD1
clone_size: NA
j_call: TRBJ1-2
cdr3_aa: CASSSGQGASGYTF
cdr3_nt: TGTGCCAGCAGCTCGGGACAGGGGGCGTCTGGCTACACCTTC